The 17 T cell receptor beta chains below were found in one sample sequenced in a study of T cell responses to AZD1222 COVID-19 vaccine. Sequencing was performed with immunoSEQ multiplex PCR; in TCRdb, only in-frame clones are kept and a portion is missing. The top ten hold over 7.5% of the sample, which has under 100,000 clones, 86% seen once. Sample: peripheral blood, taken on day 0 of AZD1222 vaccination. These receptors all come from an adult in good health.

The rearrangement links TRBV19 to TRBJ2-7; no clear D. V shed 5 bases and J shed 3 bases, with 17 bases lying between them. The germline V gene encodes CDR1 LNHDA and CDR2 SQIVND (reference sequence). The CDR3 consists of 15 residues. In nucleotides, the CDR3 is TGTGCCAGTAGTTCCCCCGGTAACCTCTTCTACGAGCAGTACTTC. Translation: CASSSPGNLFYEQYF. Drawing the rest from reference TRBV19 and TRBJ2-7, the complete variable domain is DGGITQSPKYLFRKEGQNVTLSCEQNLNHDAMYWYRQDPGQGLRLIYYSQIVNDFQKGDIAEGYSVSREKKESFPLTVTSAQKNPTAFYLCASSSPGNLFYEQYFGPGTRLTVT.

CDR3 DNA: TGCAGCGTTGAAGATCTTGGGGCCCAGACAGGTTATAATGAAAAACTGTTTTTT. Its protein product is CSVEDLGAQTGYNEKLFF. The rearrangement uses TRBV29-1 and TRBJ1-4; tentatively, D is TRBD1 (6 bases). The CDR3 totals 18 residues. Trimming stripped 0 bases from V and 4 bases from J, with 21 bases between. The V gene's germline CDR1 is SQVTM and CDR2 ANQGSEA.

The genes are TRBV3-1 (or the pseudogene TRBV3-2) and TRBJ2-5; the match to TRBD2 covers 8 bases. The CDR3 covers 16 residues. Germline CDR1 LGHDT, CDR2 YNNKEL (reference sequence). The V segment lost 1 base and the J segment 2 bases; nucleotides outside the gene matches: 6. The DNA for the CDR3 is TGTGCCAGCAGCCAAGGCAAACTAGCGGATCAAGAGACCCAGTACTTC. Translated, it gives CASSQGKLADQETQYF.

V usage is TRBV5-6 and J usage is TRBJ2-5, with 7 bases that match TRBD1. The CDR3 has 15 residues. Per germline, CDR1 SGHDT and CDR2 YYEEEE. The ends lost 4 bases at V and 2 bases at J; junction bases unmatched: 8. The CDR3 reads CASSGLTGIQETQYF. The CDR3 DNA sequence: TGTGCCAGCAGCGGATTGACAGGGATACAAGAGACCCAGTACTTC.

This clone has a handful of counts. The chain carries TRBV10-1 and TRBJ2-2; 11 bases line up with TRBD2. There are 16 residues in the CDR3. Trimming removed 3 bases from V and 6 bases from J; junction bases left unmatched: 6. CDR1 and CDR2 from the germline V gene are WNHNN and SYGVQD (reference sequence). CDR3 loop: CASSDEGLAVSGELFF. The CDR3 DNA sequence: TGCGCCAGCAGTGACGAGGGACTAGCGGTCTCCGGGGAGCTGTTTTTT.

This chain joins TRBV9 and TRBJ2-3; 7 bases agree with TRBD1. This CDR3 has 15 residues. The germline V gene encodes CDR1 SGDLS and CDR2 YYNGEE. The V and J ends lost 4 bases and 3 bases, in that order; junction bases with no gene match: 8. CDR3 residues: CASSFSGTETDTQYF. CDR3 nucleotides: TGTGCCAGCAGCTTCTCCGGGACAGAAACAGATACGCAGTATTTT.

This chain joins TRBV29-1 and TRBJ2-1, with D possibly TRBD1 on 6 matching bases. Per germline, CDR1 SQVTM and CDR2 ANQGSEA. V was trimmed by 4 bases and J by 8 bases, leaving 12 bases between them. The CDR3 consists of 12 residues. CDR3 in amino acids: CSVGQVNDEQFF. In nucleotides, the CDR3 is TGCAGCGTTGGACAGGTTAACGATGAGCAGTTCTTC.

CDR3 nucleotide sequence: TGTGCCAGCAGCTCTCTTTCGGGAAAGAACACCGGGGAGCTGTTTTTT. As protein: CASSSLSGKNTGELFF. The rearrangement joins TRBV9 to TRBJ2-2; tentatively, D is TRBD2 (5 bases). Trimming took off 4 bases at V and 1 base at J, with 14 bases between the two ends. CDR1 and CDR2 (germline): SGDLS, YYNGEE. This CDR3 comprises 16 residues.

This sequence joins TRBV18 and TRBJ2-5; no clear D gene. Germline lookup yields CDR1 KGHSH and CDR2 LQKENI. Trimming shortened V by 2 bases and J by 2 bases, and 9 bases separated the two germline ends. CDR3 length: 14 amino acids. For the CDR3, the DNA is TGTGCCAGCTCACCAGTGCCGACTCAAGAGACCCAGTACTTC. It yields the protein CASSPVPTQETQYF.

The chain employs TRBV4-1 and TRBJ2-1; possibly TRBD2 for D (6 bases). Germline-derived CDR1 and CDR2 are MGHRA and YSYEKL. Trimming pared 1 base from V and 0 bases from J, leaving 10 bases between. The CDR3 consists of 16 residues. CDR3 sequence (DNA): TGCGCCAGCAGCCAAGTTTTCGGGAGCTCCTACAATGAGCAGTTCTTC. Protein sequence: CASSQVFGSSYNEQFF.

This clone was picked up a small number of times. The chain couples TRBV28 to TRBJ1-5, with TRBD1 as a possible D gene (6 bases). The length of the CDR3 is 15 residues. V shed 5 bases and J shed 2 bases, with 13 bases lying between them. The V gene's germline CDR1 is MDHEN and CDR2 SYDVKM. CDR3 bases: TGTGCCAGCAGTACCGACAGGTACGGCAATCAGCCCCAGCATTTT. Translated: CASSTDRYGNQPQHF.

The chain is built from TRBV9 and TRBJ2-5; TRBD2 aligns across 9 bases. Unmatched junction bases numbered 8, after V lost 0 bases and J lost 5 bases. The CDR3 has 16 amino acids. Germline CDR1 SGDLS, CDR2 YYNGEE. CDR3 residues: CASSVGTSDFGETQYF. DNA of the CDR3: TGTGCCAGCAGCGTAGGGACTAGCGACTTCGGGGAGACCCAGTACTTC. The whole variable domain, remainder taken from reference TRBV9 and TRBJ2-5, is DSGVTQTPKHLITATGQRVTLRCSPRSGDLSVYWYQQSLDQGLQFLIQYYNGEERAKGNILERFSAQQFPDLHSELNLSSLELGDSALYFCASSVGTSDFGETQYFGPGTRLLVL.

The chain uses TRBV7-9 and TRBJ1-1; D not resolved. The CDR3 sequence is 14 residues long. Per germline, CDR1 SEHNR and CDR2 FQNEAQ (reference sequence). With 1 base removed from V and 10 bases from J, the gap between germline ends came to 16 bases. The DNA for the CDR3 is TGTGCCAGCAGCTTAGACGCGGCGAATCAGGCAGCTTTCTTT. Its translation: CASSLDAANQAAFF.

V and J are TRBV11-3 and TRBJ1-5; 9 positions agree with TRBD1. The CDR3 contains 17 residues. Germline trimming cut 1 base from V and 4 bases from J; bases unmatched to any gene: 8. CDR1 is SGHNT and CDR2 is YENEEA in the germline V gene. DNA for the CDR3: TGTGCCAGCAGCTTAGGGGAAGGGACAGGGCCTAATCAGCCCCAGCATTTT. Translation gives CASSLGEGTGPNQPQHF.

The CDR3 coding sequence is TGTGCCACCGCAGACAGGCCCCGTAACTATGGCTACACCTTC. Protein: CATADRPRNYGYTF. The V and J genes are TRBV19 and TRBJ1-2, with D possibly matching TRBD1 (6 bases). The CDR3 has 14 amino acids. The germline CDR1 and CDR2 sequences are LNHDA and SQIVND (reference sequence). V was clipped by 10 bases and J by 1 base, with 16 bases between them.

This clone appeared a single time. V is TRBV29-1 and J is TRBJ2-7; TRBD1 is a possible D gene (5 bases). Trimming removed 6 bases from V and 5 bases from J, with 8 bases in between. Germline V CDR1 and CDR2: SQVTM, ANQGSEA. This CDR3 comprises 10 residues. CDR3 protein: CSVRENEQYF. CDR3 coding DNA: TGCAGCGTCAGGGAAAACGAGCAGTACTTC.

This clone occurred a few times. V gene TRBV2 combines with J gene TRBJ2-5; 9 nucleotides agree with TRBD1. The junction had 5 bases not matched to a gene; V was cut back by 4 bases and J by 2 bases. The CDR3 loop spans 15 amino acids. Germline V gene lookup returns CDR1 SNHLY and CDR2 FYNNEI. This CDR3 is CASSGGTGRQETQYF. The CDR3 DNA is TGTGCCAGCAGTGGCGGGACAGGGAGACAAGAGACCCAGTACTTC. Complete variable domain (other parts from reference TRBV2 and TRBJ2-5): EPEVTQTPSHQVTQMGQEVILRCVPISNHLYFYWYRQILGQKVEFLVSFYNNEISEKSEIFDDQFSVERPDGSNFTLKIRSTKLEDSAMYFCASSGGTGRQETQYFGPGTRLLVL.